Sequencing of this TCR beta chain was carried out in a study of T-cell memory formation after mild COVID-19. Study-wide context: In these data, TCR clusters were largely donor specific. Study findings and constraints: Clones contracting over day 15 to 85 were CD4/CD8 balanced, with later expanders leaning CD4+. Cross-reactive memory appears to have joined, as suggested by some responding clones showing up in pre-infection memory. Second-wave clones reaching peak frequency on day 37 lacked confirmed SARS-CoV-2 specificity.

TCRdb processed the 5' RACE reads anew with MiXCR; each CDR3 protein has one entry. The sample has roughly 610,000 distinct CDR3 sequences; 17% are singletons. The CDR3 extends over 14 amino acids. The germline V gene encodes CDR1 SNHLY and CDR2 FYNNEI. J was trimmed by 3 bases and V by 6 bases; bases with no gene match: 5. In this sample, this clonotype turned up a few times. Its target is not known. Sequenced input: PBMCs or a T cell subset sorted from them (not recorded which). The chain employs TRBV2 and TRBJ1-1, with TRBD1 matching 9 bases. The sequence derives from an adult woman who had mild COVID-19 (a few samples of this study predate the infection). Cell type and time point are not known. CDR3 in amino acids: CASSATGGDTEAFF. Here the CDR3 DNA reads TGTGCCAGCAGCGCCACAGGGGGCGACACTGAAGCTTTCTTT.